The entry below gives a single TCR beta chain sequence along with its context. These data come from a study of shared clonotypes between healthy human individuals. This table comes from immunoSEQ multiplex PCR, and its TCRdb copy is limited to in-frame clones, with some not included. This table holds approximately 2,000,000 clones, roughly 90% found once. Germline assignment: CDR1 MDHEN and CDR2 SYDVKM. J was trimmed by 5 bases and V by 6 bases; bases with no gene match: 7. There are 14 residues in the CDR3. The sequencing sample was made of naive CD4+ T cells from PBMCs. Subset specified: CD45RA+ positively selected. The chain recombines TRBV28 with TRBJ1-1; TRBD1 agrees at 9 bases. The receptor was isolated from a man aged 18 to 35 in good health. Some clones in this sample may be carry-over from other donors' samples. As DNA, the CDR3 is TGTGCCAGCAGAGGGGGACAGGGCACGACTGAAGCTTTCTTT. Protein product: CASRGGQGTTEAFF.